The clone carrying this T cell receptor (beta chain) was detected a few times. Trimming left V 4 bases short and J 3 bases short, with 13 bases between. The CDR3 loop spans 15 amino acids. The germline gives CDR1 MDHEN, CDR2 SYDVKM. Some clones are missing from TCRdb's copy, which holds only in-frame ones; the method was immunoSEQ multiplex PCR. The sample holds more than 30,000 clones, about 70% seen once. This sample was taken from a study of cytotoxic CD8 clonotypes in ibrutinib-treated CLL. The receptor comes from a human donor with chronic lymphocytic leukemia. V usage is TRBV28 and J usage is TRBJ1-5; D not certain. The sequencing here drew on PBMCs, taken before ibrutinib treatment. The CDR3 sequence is CASSWKGDDNQPQHF. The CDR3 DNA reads TGTGCCAGCAGTTGGAAGGGAGACGACAATCAGCCCCAGCATTTT.